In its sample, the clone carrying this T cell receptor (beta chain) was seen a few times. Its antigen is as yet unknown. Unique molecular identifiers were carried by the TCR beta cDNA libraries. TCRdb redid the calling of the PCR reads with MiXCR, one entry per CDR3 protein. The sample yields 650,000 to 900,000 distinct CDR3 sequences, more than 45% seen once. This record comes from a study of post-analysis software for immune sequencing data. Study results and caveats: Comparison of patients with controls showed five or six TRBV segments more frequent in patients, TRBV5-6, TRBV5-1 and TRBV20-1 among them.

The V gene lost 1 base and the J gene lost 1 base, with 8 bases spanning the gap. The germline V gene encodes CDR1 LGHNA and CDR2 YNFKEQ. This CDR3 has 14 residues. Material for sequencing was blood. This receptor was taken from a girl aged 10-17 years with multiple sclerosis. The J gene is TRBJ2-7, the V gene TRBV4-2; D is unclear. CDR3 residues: CASSQAPLSYEQYF. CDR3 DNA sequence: TGTGCCAGCAGCCAAGCACCCCTTTCCTACGAGCAGTACTTC.